Below are 10 T cell receptor beta chains sequenced from a single sample in a study of blood T cell repertoires in COVID-19. Sequencing used immunoSEQ multiplex PCR; TCRdb keeps in-frame clones, though not all of them. The table lists under 300,000 clones, 83% of them singletons. The sequenced sample was peripheral blood. All receptors come from a human donor in a cohort sampled during active COVID-19.

This clone has more than one count but fewer than ten. The chain recombines TRBV27 with TRBJ1-1; TRBD1 agrees at 7 bases. The length of the CDR3 is 15 residues. The germline V gene encodes CDR1 MNHEY and CDR2 SMNVEV (reference sequence). With 6 bases clipped from V and 1 base from J, the junction kept 8 bases outside the gene matches. CDR3 loop: CASSPMGQSNTEAFF. CDR3 coding DNA: TGTGCCAGCAGCCCTATGGGACAGTCGAACACTGAAGCTTTCTTT.

J is TRBJ2-1 and V is TRBV11-2; 8 nucleotides line up with TRBD1. The CDR3 loop spans 14 amino acids. Trimming at V came to 2 bases and at J to 6 bases, leaving 3 bases not matched to a gene. CDR1 is SGHAT and CDR2 is FQNNGV in the germline V gene. As DNA, the CDR3 is TGTGCCAGCAGCTTATACGACAGGGGCAATGAGCAGTTCTTC. Encoded protein: CASSLYDRGNEQFF.

In its sample, this clone was seen a few times. The chain joins TRBV2 to TRBJ2-7, with D unresolved. The CDR3 is 11 amino acids. Germline lookup yields CDR1 SNHLY and CDR2 FYNNEI. Trimming stripped 7 bases from V and 5 bases from J, with 9 bases between. The CDR3 loop is CASKRLDEQYF. The CDR3 region has the DNA TGTGCCAGCAAACGACTCGACGAGCAGTACTTC.

Of note for this clone: The same CDR3 is also encoded by other DNA sequences in this sample. The V call is TRBV5-1, the J call TRBJ2-3, with TRBD2 identical over 10 bases. After removal of 0 bases from V and 1 base from J, the junction contained 2 bases not matched to a gene. Germline V gene data show CDR1 as SGHRS and CDR2 as YFSETQ. This CDR3 comprises 16 residues. The CDR3 DNA is TGCGCCAGCAGCTTGGGGCTAGCGGGGGGCACAGATACGCAGTATTTT. Amino acids: CASSLGLAGGTDTQYF.

The chain uses TRBV7-9 and TRBJ1-2; 7 nucleotides agree with TRBD1. Germline-derived CDR1 and CDR2 are SEHNR and FQNEAQ (reference sequence). Trimming at V came to 7 bases and at J to 5 bases, leaving 13 bases not matched to a gene. This CDR3 has 15 residues. CDR3 region: CASIQSGGQAYGYTF. CDR3 nucleotides: TGTGCCAGCATTCAGTCCGGCGGACAGGCGTATGGCTACACCTTC.

The rearrangement uses TRBV10-3 and TRBJ1-4, with a possible D match to TRBD1 (6 bases). Per germline, CDR1 ENHRY and CDR2 SYGVKD. There are 15 residues in the CDR3. V was shortened by 4 bases and J by 4 bases, with 13 bases between the two germline ends. In nucleotides, the CDR3 is TGTGCCATCAGTGCCTCCGGACAGATTAATGAAAAACTGTTTTTT. It codes for CAISASGQINEKLFF.

This clone was recorded at least ten times. The V gene is TRBV4-1, the J gene TRBJ1-4; 8 nucleotides line up with TRBD1. V lost 1 base and J lost 8; bases outside the gene matches: 6. Germline CDR1 is MGHRA and CDR2 is YSYEKL. The CDR3 spans 15 residues. The CDR3 spells CASSQAGTGREKLFF. In DNA, the CDR3 is TGCGCCAGCAGCCAAGCGGGGACAGGCAGGGAAAAACTGTTTTTT.

In this sample, this clone turned up a few times. This rearrangement joins TRBV3-1 (or the pseudogene TRBV3-2) to TRBJ1-4, with 9 bases identical to TRBD1. CDR1 and CDR2 from the germline V gene are LGHDT and YNNKEL (reference sequence). This CDR3 contains 16 residues. V shed 1 base, J shed 7 bases, and the junction held 7 bases outside the gene matches. CDR3 loop: CASSQAGTGLGEKLFF. The CDR3 nucleotides are TGTGCCAGCAGCCAAGCCGGGACAGGGTTAGGTGAAAAACTGTTTTTT.

This clone was observed a single time. This same CDR3 is encoded by further DNA sequences in the sample. This sequence joins TRBV29-1 and TRBJ1-1; D is unresolved. The length of the CDR3 is 12 residues. Looked up from germline, CDR1 is SQVTM and CDR2 is ANQGSEA. The V end was cut by 5 bases, the J end by 1 base, with 8 bases between. CDR3 amino acids: CSVQTGNTEAFF. The CDR3 DNA follows: TGCAGCGTTCAAACGGGGAACACTGAAGCTTTCTTT.

This rearrangement joins TRBV5-4 to TRBJ1-4; tentatively, D is TRBD1 (6 bases). Per germline, CDR1 SGHNT and CDR2 YYREEE (reference sequence). V dropped 4 bases and J dropped 4 bases, with 14 bases sitting between them. This CDR3 contains 15 residues. The CDR3 loop reads CASSPTGHHNEKLFF. The CDR3 nucleotides are TGTGCCAGCAGCCCGACGGGACACCATAATGAAAAACTGTTTTTT.